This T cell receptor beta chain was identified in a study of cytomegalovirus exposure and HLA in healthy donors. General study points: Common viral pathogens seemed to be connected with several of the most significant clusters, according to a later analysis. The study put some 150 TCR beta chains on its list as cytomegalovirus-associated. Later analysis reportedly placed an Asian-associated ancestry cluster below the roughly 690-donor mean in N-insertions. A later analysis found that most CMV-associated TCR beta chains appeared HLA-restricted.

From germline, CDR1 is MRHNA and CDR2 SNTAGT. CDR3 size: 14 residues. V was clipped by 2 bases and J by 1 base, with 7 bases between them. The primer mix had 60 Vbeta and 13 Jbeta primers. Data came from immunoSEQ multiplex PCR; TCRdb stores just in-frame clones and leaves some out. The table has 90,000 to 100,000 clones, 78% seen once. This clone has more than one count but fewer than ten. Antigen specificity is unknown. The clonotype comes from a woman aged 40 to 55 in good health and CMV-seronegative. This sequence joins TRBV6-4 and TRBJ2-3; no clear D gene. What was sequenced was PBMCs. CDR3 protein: CASSDDQGTDTQYF. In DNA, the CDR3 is TGTGCCAGCAGTGACGACCAGGGCACAGATACGCAGTATTTT.